Listed below are T cell receptor beta chains from one sample, sequenced in a study of blood T cell repertoires in COVID-19. The assay was immunoSEQ multiplex PCR, and TCRdb's table has in-frame clones only and misses some. The sample yields about 350,000 clones, approximately 89% seen once. The sample was peripheral blood. Receptors were obtained from a woman between 55 and 75 years old with COVID-19, enrolled during active disease. CDR3s include the opening cysteine and the closing phenylalanine or tryptophan. A D gene is named only where the DNA matches it firmly. Expanded clones are given a class, and other clones once, few, many or no size at all.

>TRBJ1-6|TRBV7-9|.|TRBD1
CASRIQGGETPLHF
TGTGCCAGCAGGATACAGGGGGGGGAGACACCCCTCCACTTT
>TRBJ1-4|TRBV29-1|.|.
CSVEASGEKLFF
TGCAGCGTTGAAGCCTCAGGTGAAAAACTGTTTTTT
>TRBJ1-6|TRBV2|.|.
CASCGTVLSPLHF
TGTGCCAGCTGCGGGACCGTGTTATCACCCCTCCACTTT
>TRBJ1-4|TRBV7-9|.|TRBD1
CASSLAHAPGQNNEKLFF
TGTGCCAGCAGCCTTGCCCACGCCCCGGGACAGAATAATGAAAAACTGTTTTTT
>TRBJ1-2|TRBV30|once|.
CAWSVKWHCTF
TGTGCCTGGAGTGTAAAGTGGCATTGCACCTTC
>TRBJ2-4|TRBV3-1/TRBV3-2|.|.
CASSPQGVAKNIQYF
TGTGCCAGCAGCCCCCAAGGGGTGGCCAAAAACATTCAGTACTTC
>TRBJ2-5|TRBV5-1|.|TRBD2
CASSVELAPIGTQYF
TGCGCCAGCAGCGTCGAACTAGCGCCGATTGGAACCCAGTACTTC
>TRBJ2-2|TRBV7-9|.|.
CASSLGEGTGELFF
TGTGCCAGCAGCTTAGGAGAGGGCACCGGGGAGCTGTTTTTT
>TRBJ2-2|TRBV27|.|.
CASSRQWGAGELFF
TGTGCCAGCAGCCGACAGTGGGGGGCCGGGGAGCTGTTTTTT
>TRBJ2-5|TRBV18|.|.
CASSRLQETQYF
TGTGCCAGCTCACGGCTTCAAGAGACCCAGTACTTC
>TRBJ1-2|TRBV3-1/TRBV3-2|.|.
CASSLREVQDGYTF
TGTGCCAGCAGTCTCAGGGAGGTACAAGATGGCTACACCTTC
>TRBJ2-7|TRBV3-1/TRBV3-2|.|.
CASSLSYITGNSYEQYF
TGTGCCAGCAGCCTTTCCTACATAACCGGGAACTCCTACGAGCAGTACTTC
>TRBJ1-2|TRBV28|.|.
CASGRVQGVYTF
TGTGCCAGCGGCCGGGTACAGGGTGTCTACACCTTC
>TRBJ2-2|TRBV30|.|.
CAWIGGANSVGELFF
TGTGCCTGGATTGGCGGGGCGAACTCTGTTGGGGAGCTGTTTTTT
>TRBJ2-1|TRBV19|.|.
CASSIAGGPNNEQFF
TGTGCCAGTAGTATAGCAGGGGGGCCAAACAATGAGCAGTTCTTC
>TRBJ2-2|TRBV11-2|.|.
CASSTPTGELFF
TGTGCCAGCAGCACTCCCACCGGGGAGCTGTTTTTT
>TRBJ1-2|TRBV19|.|TRBD1
CASTPTRQGYGYTF
TGTGCCAGTACCCCTACTCGACAGGGCTATGGCTACACCTTC